This T cell receptor beta chain was obtained from a study of CD4 T cells in relation to SARS-CoV-2 and coronaviruses. Across the whole study: Convalescent patients were roughly 8 males and a few females; two were Hispanic.

Produced via immunoSEQ multiplex PCR; TCRdb's table is partial and in-frame only. The table has about 56,000 clones, about 91% seen once. Study results and limitations: Monoreactive clones expanded significantly more to SARS-CoV-2 than crossreactive clones did. Memory recall responses, not primary responses primed in culture, are what the assay detects.

Concerning this clone itself: The antigen is undetermined.

The germline V gene has CDR1 MGHRA and CDR2 YSYEKL. CDR3 length: 17 amino acids. Trimming shortened V by 0 bases and J by 0 bases, and 11 bases separated the two germline ends. Source material: naive CD4+ T cells from PBMCs. Stated subset: naive CD4+ T cells isolated by negative enrichment. This sequence was found in an adult with COVID-19. The rearrangement uses TRBV4-1 and TRBJ2-2; D unclear. The CDR3, as DNA: TGCGCCAGCAGCCAAGATCCGAACGTAGCGAACACCGGGGAGCTGTTTTTT. Protein sequence: CASSQDPNVANTGELFF.